These T cell receptor beta chains were read from a single sample in a study of OX40 agonist ivuxolimab in advanced cancers. TCRdb's copy holds only in-frame clones and misses some; the assay was immunoSEQ multiplex PCR. Among some 45,000 clones listed, 75% to 90% were seen once. The sample consisted of CD4+ or CD8+ T cells sorted from blood, taken in a trial of the OX40 agonist ivuxolimab. The receptors shown here come from an adult with an advanced solid tumor such as melanoma, head and neck, liver or kidney cancer. The conserved cysteine and the conserved F or W are not part of the CDR3 here. The order of the fields is V gene, J gene, CDR3 protein.

v_call: TRBV5-4
j_call: TRBJ1-1
cdr3_aa: ASSLGTVNTEAF

v_call: TRBV19
j_call: TRBJ1-4
cdr3_aa: ASSSRTDPNEKLF

v_call: TRBV4-2
j_call: TRBJ2-5
cdr3_aa: ASSQDGTAQETQY

v_call: TRBV14
j_call: TRBJ2-1
cdr3_aa: ASSQGFRGGNEQF

v_call: TRBV19
j_call: TRBJ2-3
cdr3_aa: ASSIGGGTDTQY

v_call: TRBV7-3
j_call: TRBJ2-1
cdr3_aa: ASSLAGGYYNEQF

v_call: TRBV30
j_call: TRBJ2-3
cdr3_aa: AWSVRLGFSTDTQY

v_call: TRBV5-4
j_call: TRBJ2-3
cdr3_aa: ASSRAGTGTDTQY

v_call: TRBV7-2
j_call: TRBJ1-2
cdr3_aa: ASSRDRGGNGYT

v_call: TRBV27
j_call: TRBJ1-5
cdr3_aa: ASSLVQGRNQPQH

v_call: TRBV28
j_call: TRBJ1-5
cdr3_aa: ASSQDGRPQH

v_call: TRBV7-3
j_call: TRBJ2-3
cdr3_aa: ASSLTADTQY

v_call: TRBV4-1
j_call: TRBJ2-7
cdr3_aa: ASSQSNARRGTQQGFSYEQY

v_call: TRBV5-1
j_call: TRBJ2-3
cdr3_aa: ASRQRASSADTQY

v_call: TRBV15
j_call: TRBJ1-5
cdr3_aa: ATSRGRTTNQPQH

v_call: TRBV19
j_call: TRBJ1-5
cdr3_aa: ASRSRDGFGQPQH

v_call: TRBV18
j_call: TRBJ1-1
cdr3_aa: ASSPDMGTEAF

v_call: TRBV7-9
j_call: TRBJ2-5
cdr3_aa: ASSLSSIQETQY

v_call: TRBV6-5
j_call: TRBJ1-1
cdr3_aa: ASGLLGQWNTEAF

v_call: TRBV7-2
j_call: TRBJ2-2
cdr3_aa: ASSLYRGRAGELF

v_call: TRBV28
j_call: TRBJ2-7
cdr3_aa: ASSLGFVGTSGRYSYEQY

v_call: TRBV4-1
j_call: TRBJ1-2
cdr3_aa: ASSQEVGSYGYT

v_call: TRBV4-2
j_call: TRBJ2-3
cdr3_aa: ASSHEGLAGSTDTQY

v_call: TRBV6-5
j_call: TRBJ1-2
cdr3_aa: ASSYQGRSGYGYT

v_call: TRBV6-1
j_call: TRBJ2-5
cdr3_aa: ASSWTGVETQY

v_call: TRBV5-1
j_call: TRBJ1-1
cdr3_aa: ASRTGLTEAF

v_call: TRBV7-9
j_call: TRBJ2-2
cdr3_aa: ASSLRRTSGSQAGELF

v_call: TRBV11-2
j_call: TRBJ2-3
cdr3_aa: ASSWTSGGAVDTQY

v_call: TRBV5-6
j_call: TRBJ2-5
cdr3_aa: ASARWLVKETQY

v_call: TRBV6-5
j_call: TRBJ1-4
cdr3_aa: ASSLTGGNEKLF

v_call: TRBV7-9
j_call: TRBJ2-3
cdr3_aa: ASSPTLFSTDTQY

v_call: TRBV5-6
j_call: TRBJ2-3
cdr3_aa: ASSWVQGRLGTDTQY

v_call: TRBV12-5
j_call: TRBJ2-3
cdr3_aa: ASGSDRDAPRFGPDTQY

v_call: TRBV7-3
j_call: TRBJ2-3
cdr3_aa: ASSSFPTRSTDTQY

v_call: TRBV28
j_call: TRBJ2-7
cdr3_aa: ASSSQGPYEQY

v_call: TRBV4-2
j_call: TRBJ1-1
cdr3_aa: ASSQPGQGETEAF

v_call: TRBV4-2
j_call: TRBJ1-6
cdr3_aa: ASSQGGRGRGSYNSPLH

v_call: TRBV2
j_call: TRBJ2-6
cdr3_aa: ASSGLGYGANVLT

v_call: TRBV19
j_call: TRBJ1-5
cdr3_aa: ASRDNSQPQH

v_call: TRBV19
j_call: TRBJ2-3
cdr3_aa: ASSISAGGTDTQY

v_call: TRBV4-3
j_call: TRBJ2-2
cdr3_aa: ASSFQPGLNTGELF

v_call: TRBV7-9
j_call: TRBJ2-5
cdr3_aa: ASSFKEGETQY

v_call: TRBV5-1
j_call: TRBJ2-5
cdr3_aa: ASSLVAGGPWETQY

v_call: TRBV15
j_call: TRBJ1-2
cdr3_aa: ATSNRRVGYGYT

v_call: TRBV30
j_call: TRBJ1-2
cdr3_aa: AAGQGAGYT

v_call: TRBV30
j_call: TRBJ1-2
cdr3_aa: AWSLPQGASGYT

v_call: TRBV13
j_call: TRBJ1-2
cdr3_aa: ASSLDSGVGYT

v_call: TRBV4-1
j_call: TRBJ2-2
cdr3_aa: ASSQAISGSLSGELF

v_call: TRBV28
j_call: TRBJ1-5
cdr3_aa: ASSQGWGNQPQH

v_call: TRBV29-1
j_call: TRBJ2-5
cdr3_aa: SSLGRSISQETQY

v_call: TRBV5-1
j_call: TRBJ2-7
cdr3_aa: ASSVAGGAYEQY

v_call: TRBV15
j_call: TRBJ2-1
cdr3_aa: ATSGTNGGNEQF

v_call: TRBV7-2
j_call: TRBJ1-6
cdr3_aa: ASSRGGTYNSPLH